One and the same sample provided the 12 T cell receptor beta chains below, sequenced in a study of tumor and adjacent non-tumor tissue in lung cancer. No cell sorting was done before RNA was extracted from the tissue. More than 3 cm separated this lung sample from the edge of the tumor. The library came from three nested PCR rounds adapted from ARM-PCR protocols. TCRdb fed the multiplex PCR reads into MiXCR, producing one record per CDR3 protein. The table lists approximately 120,000 distinct CDR3 sequences, about 64% of them singletons. The sequenced sample consisted of distant non-tumor lung tissue. These receptors were taken from a man in his fifties or sixties with non-small cell lung cancer.

As to this clonotype: No conserved phenylalanine or tryptophan is present at the end of the CDR3, so a read error is the likely explanation. As DNA, the CDR3 is TGCGCCAGCAGTCAAAACGAGGGGGGGAATCAGCCCCAGCATTAT. It translates to CASSQNEGGNQPQHY. This chain joins TRBV4-3 and TRBJ1-5; the D gene is possibly TRBD1 (6 bases). In germline, CDR1 is LGHNA, CDR2 YSLEER. The CDR3 loop spans 15 amino acids. V was cut by 6 bases and J by 4 bases, with 16 bases left in between.

The table lists this clonotype with a few counts. The chain recombines TRBV5-1 with TRBJ1-1; D is perhaps TRBD1 (5 bases). This CDR3 has 15 amino acids. Germline lookup yields CDR1 SGHRS and CDR2 YFSETQ. Trimming removed 0 bases at V and 1 base at J, with 10 bases between. CDR3 DNA sequence: TGCGCCAGCAGCTTGGGCACAGGAGGGAACACTGAAGCTTTCTTT. Translation gives CASSLGTGGNTEAFF.

On this clonotype: With a much larger clone just one base away, this may be a read error. The chain couples TRBV6-5 to TRBJ2-2, with 9 nucleotides matching TRBD1. The junction had 8 bases not matched to a gene; V was cut back by 5 bases and J by 7 bases. From germline, CDR1 is MNHEY and CDR2 SVGAGI. The CDR3 sequence is 15 residues long. CDR3 loop: CASSRRDRAFGELFF. The CDR3 DNA reads TGTGCCAGCAGTAGGCGGGACAGGGCATTCGGGGAGCTGTTTTTT.

This clonotype was seen ten or more times. As DNA, the CDR3 is TGCAGCGTTAATGGGGTTGCGGGAGGTGGTAAGGCCTACGAGCAGTACTTC. It translates to CSVNGVAGGGKAYEQYF. The chain recombines TRBV29-1 with TRBJ2-7; 8 bases fit TRBD2. V lost 5 bases, J lost 2 bases, and 17 bases stayed unmatched. Germline assignment: CDR1 SQVTM and CDR2 ANQGSEA. The CDR3 length is 17 residues.

This clonotype was recorded once. CDR3 coding DNA: TGTGCCAGCAACCATGCTACGGGGAACACTGAAGCTTTCTTT. Translating it yields CASNHATGNTEAFF. The chain couples TRBV28 to TRBJ1-1; no clear D. V dropped 7 bases and J dropped 1 base, with 13 bases sitting between them. CDR1 and CDR2 from the germline V gene are MDHEN and SYDVKM. CDR3 length equals 14 residues.

As concerns this clonotype: Since the CDR3 does not end with the conserved phenylalanine or tryptophan, this likely comes from a read error. The genes are TRBV29-1 and TRBJ2-7, with a tentative D call TRBD2 (6 bases). The CDR3 is 14 residues long. From germline, CDR1 is SQVTM and CDR2 ANQGSEA. V dropped 6 bases and J dropped 1 base, with 16 bases sitting between them. The CDR3 reads CSVRPGRGSYEQYL. CDR3 nucleotide sequence: TGCAGCGTCCGCCCGGGTCGGGGGTCCTACGAGCAGTACTTA.

Turning to this clonotype: At one of its ends the junction is not consistent with the germline gene, which may arise from a read error. This sequence joins TRBV4-2 and TRBJ2-3; either TRBD1 or TRBD2 may supply D (5 bases each). The CDR3 covers 15 residues. Germline V CDR1 and CDR2: LGHNA, YNFKEQ. In DNA form, the CDR3 reads TGTGCCAGCAGCCAAGACTGGGCTAGCACAGGTACGCAGTATTTT. Its protein is CASSQDWASTGTQYF.

About this clonotype: A much larger clonotype is one base distant, so this may be a read error. The CDR3 DNA follows: TGTGCCAGCTCCACTGGGCGGGGGGGCTACAATGAGCAGTTCTTC. Amino acids: CASSTGRGGYNEQFF. The V gene is TRBV2, the J gene TRBJ2-1, with 9 bases that match TRBD2. V shed 8 bases, J shed 3 bases, and the junction held 8 bases outside the gene matches. The CDR3 has 15 amino acids. Germline V lookup: CDR1 SNHLY, CDR2 FYNNEI.

Remarks on this clonotype: Relative to the germline gene, one junction end is altered; a read error may explain this. The rearrangement links TRBV5-1 to TRBJ2-5; D remains ambiguous. CDR3 length: 14 amino acids. Per the germline V gene, CDR1 is SGHRS and CDR2 is YFSETQ. This CDR3 reads CASSSWDPIENQYF. CDR3 nucleotides: TGCGCCAGCAGCTCTTGGGATCCTATAGAGAACCAGTACTTC. Complete variable domain (other parts from reference TRBV5-1 and TRBJ2-5): KAGVTQTPRYLIKTRGQQVTLSCSPISGHRSVSWYQQTPGQGLQFLFEYFSETQRNKGNFPGRFSGRQFSNSRSEMNVSTLELGDSALYLCASSSWDPIENQYFGPGTRLLVL.

Concerning this clonotype: A read error is likely, as this CDR3 ends without the conserved phenylalanine or tryptophan. The chain joins TRBV20-1 to TRBJ2-7, with 12 positions matching TRBD2. Germline values: CDR1 DFQATT, CDR2 SNEGSKA (reference sequence). This CDR3 comprises 16 residues. CDR3 residues: CRARERTSGIVYEQYL. CDR3 coding DNA: TGCAGAGCTAGAGAACGGACTAGCGGGATCGTTTACGAGCAGTACCTC.

This clonotype appeared many times. The CDR3 DNA is TGTGCCAGCAGTTTGACAGGGCCTAATCAGCCCCAGCATTTT. The encoded protein is CASSLTGPNQPQHF. This chain connects TRBV12-3 or TRBV12-4 to TRBJ1-5; TRBD1 matches at 7 bases. The CDR3 is 14 residues long. Trimming removed 3 bases from V and 4 bases from J; junction bases left unmatched: 3.

This clonotype was observed at least ten times. The chain recombines TRBV6-2 or TRBV6-3 with TRBJ1-5; 7 nucleotides align to TRBD1. Germline assignment: CDR1 MNHEY and CDR2 SVGEGT. This CDR3 is built from 16 residues. Trimming cost V 5 bases and J 3 bases; bases outside gene matches: 10. The CDR3 loop is CASSASGQNYNQPQHF. The CDR3 DNA reads TGTGCCAGCAGTGCGTCGGGACAGAACTACAATCAGCCCCAGCATTTT.